These 18 T cell receptor beta chains originate from one sample sequenced in a study of blood T cells in healthy people across ages (dated by TCRdb to about 2015). To prepare the library, 5' RACE was applied. Data came from an Illumina HiSeq 2500. A second PCR of roughly 7 to 11 cycles was performed with a sample-barcoded 5' primer and a J-beta primer mix. TCRdb's own reprocessing of the public reads used fastp at Q25 and MiXCR and kept productive beta chains. Rows are unified per CDR3 protein, each entry keeping the most common DNA and genes. The sample records about 1.6 million distinct CDR3 sequences, 30% to 40% of which are singletons. The ten largest clones capture about 11% of the sample. Material: blood. The receptor set was obtained from a woman in her 30s in good health.

The gene calls are TRBV6-2 or TRBV6-3 and TRBJ2-6, with 7 nucleotides matching TRBD1. This CDR3 has 18 amino acids. The germline CDR1 and CDR2 sequences are MNHEY and SVGEGT. With 7 bases clipped from V and 0 bases from J, the junction kept 12 bases outside the gene matches. The CDR3 nucleotides are TGTGCCAGCACGAACCTCCGGGACAGCCGCTCTGGGGCCAACGTCCTGACTTTC. Amino acids: CASTNLRDSRSGANVLTF.

In this sample, this clonotype turned up a few times. This chain connects TRBV6-5 to TRBJ1-2; TRBD1 aligns across 7 bases. Unmatched junction bases numbered 5, after V lost 2 bases and J lost 2 bases. The CDR3 runs 15 residues. Germline V lookup: CDR1 MNHEY, CDR2 SVGAGI. The CDR3 loop is CASSYTQTGNYGYTF. CDR3 in DNA: TGTGCCAGCAGTTACACCCAGACAGGGAACTATGGCTACACCTTC.

The chain uses TRBV30 and TRBJ1-6; 7 nucleotides match TRBD1. With 2 bases clipped from V and 1 base from J, the junction kept 2 bases outside the gene matches. The CDR3 spans 15 residues. From germline, CDR1 is GTSNPN and CDR2 SVGIG (reference sequence). The CDR3 sequence: CAWSTGESYNSPLHF. The CDR3 DNA reads as TGTGCCTGGAGTACAGGGGAATCCTATAATTCACCCCTCCACTTT.

Comment on this clonotype: With a much larger clone just one base away, this may be a read error. The gene calls are TRBV6-5 and TRBJ2-1; 7 bases map to TRBD1. Trimming removed 6 bases from V and 12 bases from J; junction bases left unmatched: 11. The CDR3 extends over 13 amino acids. Germline assignment: CDR1 MNHEY and CDR2 SVGAGI. DNA of the CDR3: TGTGCCAGCAGCTACACCGGGGCAGGGGGGCAGTTCTTC. Its translation is CASSYTGAGGQFF.

As concerns this clonotype: This may stem from a read error, because a much larger clone lies one nucleotide away. CDR3 DNA: TGTGCCGGCACGTACAGTGGGTATACGCAGTATTTT. Its protein is CAGTYSGYTQYF. The rearrangement joins TRBV12-3 or TRBV12-4 to TRBJ2-3; D is undetermined. The CDR3 loop spans 12 amino acids. V was cut by 11 bases and J by 7 bases, with 16 bases left in between.

The chain links TRBV7-2 to TRBJ1-2; D is undetermined. Between the trimmed V and J ends, which lost 6 bases and 4 bases, there was a span of 9 bases. CDR1 is SGHTA, CDR2 FQGNSA, per germline. The CDR3 consists of 12 residues. CDR3 protein: CASSLMSYGYTF. The CDR3 nucleotides read TGTGCCAGCAGTCTCATGAGCTATGGCTACACCTTC. The full variable domain, in which reference TRBV7-2 and TRBJ1-2 provide the parts outside the CDR3, is GAGVSQSPSNKVTEKGKDVELRCDPISGHTALYWYRQSLGQGLEFLIYFQGNSAPDKSGLPSDRFSAERTGGSVSTLTIQRTQQEDSAVYLCASSLMSYGYTFGSGTRLTVV.

This clonotype was seen a few times. The gene calls are TRBV6-4 and TRBJ2-7; 8 positions match TRBD2. Looked up from germline, CDR1 is MRHNA and CDR2 is SNTAGT. The CDR3 contains 14 residues. The J segment lost 2 bases and the V segment lost 5 bases, leaving 5 bases of the junction unmatched. The CDR3: CASSPGGPPYEQYF. CDR3 DNA sequence: TGTGCCAGCAGTCCGGGGGGGCCTCCCTACGAGCAGTACTTC.

A single count supports this clonotype. V gene TRBV28 combines with J gene TRBJ1-1; tentative D call: TRBD1 (5 bases). The CDR3 is 13 residues long. CDR1 MDHEN and CDR2 SYDVKM come from the germline V gene. With 7 bases removed from V and 4 bases from J, the gap between germline ends came to 13 bases. The CDR3 DNA follows: TGTGCCAGCACGTGGGGGACCTTCACTGAAGCTTTCTTT. Amino acids: CASTWGTFTEAFF.

CDR3 amino acids: CASRPQVARGTDTQYF. Here the CDR3 DNA reads TGCGCCAGCAGACCTCAAGTGGCTAGGGGCACAGATACGCAGTATTTT. The chain is built from TRBV4-1 and TRBJ2-3; D gene ambiguous. Trimming left V 6 bases short and J 1 base short, with 17 bases between. CDR1 is MGHRA, CDR2 YSYEKL, per germline. The CDR3 sequence is 16 residues long.

The gene calls are TRBV12-5 and TRBJ1-5; TRBD1 might be the D (6 bases). CDR1 is LGHNT, CDR2 FRNRAP, per germline. The CDR3 has 16 residues. Trimming took 3 bases from V and 2 from J, leaving 14 bases between them. The CDR3 region has the DNA TGTGCTAGTGGTTTCGGTCGGGGGCTCGGCAATCAGCCCCAGCATTTT. This gives the protein CASGFGRGLGNQPQHF.

This clonotype was detected once. This chain links TRBV6-5 with TRBJ2-5; 8 positions match TRBD2. Gene TRBJ2-7 matches the end of the DNA better, so the J call may be wrong. Germline V CDR1 and CDR2: MNHEY, SVGAGI. This CDR3 is 13 amino acids long. This chain's CDR3 is CASSDGRGHEQYF. As DNA, the CDR3 is TGTGCCAGCAGCGACGGGAGGGGTCACGAGCAGTACTTC.

The chain uses TRBV15 and TRBJ2-2; 8 bases agree with TRBD1. The germline V gene encodes CDR1 LNHNV and CDR2 YYDKDF (reference sequence). The CDR3 spans 16 residues. V dropped 3 bases and J dropped 4; count of bases not matched to a gene: 7. The CDR3: CATSRSGQGSTGELFF. The CDR3, as DNA: TGTGCCACCAGCAGGTCCGGACAGGGCAGCACCGGGGAGCTGTTTTTT.

The chain employs TRBV20-1 and TRBJ2-5; D remains unclear. Per germline, CDR1 DFQATT and CDR2 SNEGSKA (reference sequence). The CDR3 is made up of 8 amino acids. The V end lost 7 bases, the J end lost 8 bases, and 5 bases lay between the germline ends. The CDR3 nucleotides are TGCAGTGGCACTACCCAGTACTTC. Translation gives CSGTTQYF.

This clonotype was counted at least ten times. The V gene is TRBV7-9, the J gene TRBJ1-4; the D gene is possibly TRBD1 (5 bases). The CDR3 covers 14 residues. The germline gives CDR1 SEHNR, CDR2 FQNEAQ (reference sequence). The germline V and J ends were trimmed by 4 bases and 8 bases, with 14 bases remaining between them. The CDR3 is CASSWGGAEEKLFF. CDR3 in DNA: TGTGCCAGCAGCTGGGGAGGGGCCGAAGAAAAACTGTTTTTT.

The V and J genes are TRBV4-1 and TRBJ2-5, with a tentative D call TRBD2 (5 bases). CDR1 is MGHRA and CDR2 is YSYEKL in the germline V gene. The CDR3 extends over 15 amino acids. Trimming removed 0 bases from V and 5 bases from J, with 13 bases in between. CDR3 protein: CASSQDSTGGETQYF. CDR3 in DNA: TGCGCCAGCAGCCAAGATAGCACGGGCGGGGAGACCCAGTACTTC.

This chain uses TRBV5-1 with TRBJ2-7; TRBD2 agrees at 10 bases. Germline V gene lookup returns CDR1 SGHRS and CDR2 YFSETQ. V trimming: 0 bases; J trimming: 2 bases; junction bases outside the gene matches: 5. This CDR3 is 16 amino acids long. CDR3 DNA sequence: TGCGCCAGCAGCTTGGAACTAGCGGGGTCTCCCTACGAGCAGTACTTC. It encodes CASSLELAGSPYEQYF.

The table lists this clonotype with a few counts. The chain has TRBV3-1 and TRBJ1-2; unclear D gene. The V end lost 1 base, the J end lost 5 bases, and 8 bases lay between the germline ends. The CDR3 is made up of 13 amino acids. Germline CDR1 LGHDT, CDR2 YNNKEL (reference sequence). The CDR3 region is CASSQVEGYGYTF. Here the CDR3 DNA reads TGTGCCAGCAGCCAAGTTGAAGGGTATGGCTACACCTTC. The entire variable domain, with the rest obtained from reference TRBV3-1 and TRBJ1-2, is as follows: DTAVSQTPKYLVTQMGNDKSIKCEQNLGHDTMYWYKQDSKKFLKIMFSYNNKELIINETVPNRFSPKSPDKAHLNLHINSLELGDSAVYFCASSQVEGYGYTFGSGTRLTVV.

The chain couples TRBV27 to TRBJ1-2; no clear D. This CDR3 is built from 14 residues. Germline CDR1 and CDR2: MNHEY and SMNVEV (reference sequence). V shed 3 bases and J shed 4 bases, with 12 bases lying between them. CDR3 DNA: TGTGCCAGCAGTTTTTTAGGGCAATCCTATGGCTACACCTTC. Its protein is CASSFLGQSYGYTF.